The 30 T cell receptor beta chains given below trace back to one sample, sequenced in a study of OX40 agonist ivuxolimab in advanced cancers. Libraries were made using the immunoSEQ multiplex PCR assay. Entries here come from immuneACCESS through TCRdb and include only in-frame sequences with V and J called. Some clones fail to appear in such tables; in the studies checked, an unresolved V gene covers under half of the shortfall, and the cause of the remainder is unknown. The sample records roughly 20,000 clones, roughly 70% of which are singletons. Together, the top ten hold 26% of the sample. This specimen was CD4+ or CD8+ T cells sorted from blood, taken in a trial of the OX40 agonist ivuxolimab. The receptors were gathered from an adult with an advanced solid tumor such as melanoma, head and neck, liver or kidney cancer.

This CDR3 is CASSQTGGGTDTQYF. Here the CDR3 DNA reads TGTGCCAGCAGCCAAACAGGGGGCGGCACAGATACGCAGTATTTT. The chain recombines TRBV7-2 with TRBJ2-3; 9 bases agree with TRBD1. Germline V gives CDR1 SGHTA, CDR2 FQGNSA. V was clipped by 5 bases and J by 1 base; unmatched bases: 4. This CDR3 has 15 amino acids.

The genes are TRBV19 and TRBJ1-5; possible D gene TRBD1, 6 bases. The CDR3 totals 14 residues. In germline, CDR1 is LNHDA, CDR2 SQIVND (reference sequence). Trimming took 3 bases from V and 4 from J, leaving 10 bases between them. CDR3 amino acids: CASSIAGANQPQHF. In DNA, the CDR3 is TGTGCCAGTAGTATCGCAGGGGCTAATCAGCCCCAGCATTTT.

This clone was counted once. The CDR3 nucleotides are TGTGCCAGCAGCCCCGGGACTAGCGGAAGCTCCTACGAGCAGTACTTC. It encodes CASSPGTSGSSYEQYF. The rearrangement joins TRBV11-1 to TRBJ2-7; TRBD2 aligns across 11 bases. V trimming: 5 bases; J trimming: 0 bases; junction bases outside the gene matches: 6. The CDR3 sequence is 16 residues long. The V gene's germline CDR1 is SGHAT and CDR2 FQDESV (reference sequence).

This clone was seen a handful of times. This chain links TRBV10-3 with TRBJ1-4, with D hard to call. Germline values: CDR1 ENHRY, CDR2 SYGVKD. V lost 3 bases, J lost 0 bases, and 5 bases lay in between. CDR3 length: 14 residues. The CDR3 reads CAISDASTNEKLFF. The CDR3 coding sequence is TGTGCCATCAGTGACGCGTCAACTAATGAAAAACTGTTTTTT.

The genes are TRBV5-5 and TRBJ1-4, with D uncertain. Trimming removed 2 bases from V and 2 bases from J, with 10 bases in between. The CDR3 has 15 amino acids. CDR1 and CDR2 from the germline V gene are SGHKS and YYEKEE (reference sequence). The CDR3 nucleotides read TGTGCCAGCAGCTTAGTATGGGCCACTAATGAAAAACTGTTTTTT. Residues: CASSLVWATNEKLFF.

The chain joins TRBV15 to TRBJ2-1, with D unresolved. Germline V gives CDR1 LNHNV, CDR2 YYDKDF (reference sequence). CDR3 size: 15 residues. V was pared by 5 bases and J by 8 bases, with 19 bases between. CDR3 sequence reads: CATSYSRGAGDEQFF. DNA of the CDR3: TGTGCCACCAGCTACTCTCGAGGAGCTGGGGATGAGCAGTTCTTC.

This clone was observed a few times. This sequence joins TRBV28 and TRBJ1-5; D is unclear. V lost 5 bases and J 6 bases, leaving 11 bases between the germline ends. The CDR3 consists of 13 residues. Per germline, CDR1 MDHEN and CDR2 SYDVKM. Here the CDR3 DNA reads TGTGCCAGCAGTGCTTGGCCCGGTCAGCCCCAGCATTTT. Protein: CASSAWPGQPQHF.

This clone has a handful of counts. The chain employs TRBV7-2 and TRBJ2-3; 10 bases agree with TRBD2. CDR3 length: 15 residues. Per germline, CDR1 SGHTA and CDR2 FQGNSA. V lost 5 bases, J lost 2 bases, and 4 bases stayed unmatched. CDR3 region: CASSILAGFTDTQYF. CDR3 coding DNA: TGTGCCAGCAGCATACTAGCGGGGTTCACAGATACGCAGTATTTT.

CDR3 nucleotide sequence: TGTGCCAGCAGCGATGGGACAGGAGATGGCTACACCTTC. Residues: CASSDGTGDGYTF. The J gene is TRBJ1-2, the V gene TRBV7-9, with 8 bases lining up with TRBD1. CDR1 and CDR2 from the germline V gene are SEHNR and FQNEAQ (reference sequence). The CDR3 has 13 residues. Unmatched junction bases numbered 5, after V lost 5 bases and J lost 6 bases.

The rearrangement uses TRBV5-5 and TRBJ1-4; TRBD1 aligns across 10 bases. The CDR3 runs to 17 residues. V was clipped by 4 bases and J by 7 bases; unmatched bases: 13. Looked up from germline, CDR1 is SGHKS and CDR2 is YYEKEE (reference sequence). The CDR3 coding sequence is TGTGCCAGCAGCCACGGGACAGGGGAGATTTATGGTGAAAAACTGTTTTTT. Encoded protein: CASSHGTGEIYGEKLFF.

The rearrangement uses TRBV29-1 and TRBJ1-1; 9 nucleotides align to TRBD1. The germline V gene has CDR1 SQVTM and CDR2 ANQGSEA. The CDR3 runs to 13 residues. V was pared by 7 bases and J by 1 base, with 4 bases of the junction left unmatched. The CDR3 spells CSADRGENTEAFF. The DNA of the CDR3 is TGCAGCGCGGACAGGGGTGAGAACACTGAAGCTTTCTTT.

This CDR3 reads CAILLGRGHYNEQFF. DNA of the CDR3: TGTGCCATCCTTCTGGGGCGGGGGCACTACAATGAGCAGTTCTTC. The rearrangement links TRBV2 to TRBJ2-1; TRBD2 might be the D (7 bases). The germline CDR1 and CDR2 sequences are SNHLY and FYNNEI. The CDR3 length is 15 residues. Trimming removed 10 bases from V and 3 bases from J, with 19 bases in between.

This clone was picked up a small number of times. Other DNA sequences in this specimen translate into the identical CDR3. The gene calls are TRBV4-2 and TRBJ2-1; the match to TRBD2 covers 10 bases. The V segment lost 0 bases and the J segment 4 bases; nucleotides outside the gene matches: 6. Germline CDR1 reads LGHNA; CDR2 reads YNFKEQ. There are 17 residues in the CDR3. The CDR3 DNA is TGTGCCAGCAGCCAAGATAGGACTAGCGGTTCTTACAATGAGCAGTTCTTC. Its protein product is CASSQDRTSGSYNEQFF.

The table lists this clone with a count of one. The CDR3 protein is CASSPRDGTNTGELFF. The CDR3, as DNA: TGTGCCAGCAGTCCCCGGGACGGCACGAACACCGGGGAGCTGTTTTTT. The chain combines TRBV27 with TRBJ2-2, with D perhaps given as TRBD1 or TRBD2 (5 bases each). The germline CDR1 and CDR2 sequences are MNHEY and SMNVEV (reference sequence). Trimming took off 5 bases at V and 0 bases at J, with 13 bases between the two ends. The CDR3 runs 16 residues.

The CDR3 reads CASSLAGGEQYF. For the CDR3, the DNA is TGTGCCAGCAGCTTAGCGGGGGGCGAGCAGTACTTC. This chain joins TRBV7-9 and TRBJ2-7; TRBD2 is a possible D gene (6 bases). There are 12 residues in the CDR3. The germline V gene encodes CDR1 SEHNR and CDR2 FQNEAQ (reference sequence). The V gene lost 0 bases and the J gene lost 6 bases, with 6 bases spanning the gap.

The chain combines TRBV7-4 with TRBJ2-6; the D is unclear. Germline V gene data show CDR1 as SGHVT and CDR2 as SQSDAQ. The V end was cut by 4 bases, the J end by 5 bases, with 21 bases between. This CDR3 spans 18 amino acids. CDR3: CASSSLHSSQSRANVLTF. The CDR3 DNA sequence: TGTGCCAGCAGCTCGTTACACAGCTCACAAAGTCGGGCCAACGTCCTGACTTTC.

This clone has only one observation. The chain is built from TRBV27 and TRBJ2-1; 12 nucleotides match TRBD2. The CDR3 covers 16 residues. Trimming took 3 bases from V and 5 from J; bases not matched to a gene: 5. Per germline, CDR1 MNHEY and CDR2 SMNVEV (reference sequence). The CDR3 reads CASSFSLAGGDNEQFF. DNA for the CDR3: TGTGCCAGCAGTTTTAGTCTAGCGGGAGGGGACAATGAGCAGTTCTTC.

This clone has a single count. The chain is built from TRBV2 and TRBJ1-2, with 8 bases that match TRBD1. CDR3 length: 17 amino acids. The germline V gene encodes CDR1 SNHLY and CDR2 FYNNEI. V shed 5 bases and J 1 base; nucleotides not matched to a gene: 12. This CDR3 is CASSPETWTGINYGYTF. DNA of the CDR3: TGTGCCAGCAGTCCTGAAACATGGACAGGGATTAACTATGGCTACACCTTC.

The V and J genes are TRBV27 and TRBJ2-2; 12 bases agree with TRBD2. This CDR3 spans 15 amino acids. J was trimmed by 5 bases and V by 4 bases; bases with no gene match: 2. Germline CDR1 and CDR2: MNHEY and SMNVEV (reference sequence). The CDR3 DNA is TGTGCCAGCAGTTCTGGACTAGCGGGAACCGGGGAGCTGTTTTTT. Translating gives CASSSGLAGTGELFF.

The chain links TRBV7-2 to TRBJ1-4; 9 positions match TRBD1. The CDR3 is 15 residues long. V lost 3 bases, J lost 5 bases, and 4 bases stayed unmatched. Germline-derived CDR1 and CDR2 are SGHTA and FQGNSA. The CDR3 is CASSLGQGPNEKLFF. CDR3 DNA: TGTGCCAGCAGCTTGGGACAGGGACCGAATGAAAAACTGTTTTTT.

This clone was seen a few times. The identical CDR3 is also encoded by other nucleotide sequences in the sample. This chain's CDR3 is CASSQMTDSPEKLFF. CDR3 DNA: TGCGCCAGCAGCCAAATGACAGATTCTCCGGAAAAACTGTTTTTT. The chain links TRBV4-1 to TRBJ1-4; D perhaps matches TRBD1 (5 bases). The V end lost 2 bases, the J end lost 8 bases, and 15 bases lay between the germline ends. This CDR3 contains 15 residues. The V gene's germline CDR1 is MGHRA and CDR2 YSYEKL.

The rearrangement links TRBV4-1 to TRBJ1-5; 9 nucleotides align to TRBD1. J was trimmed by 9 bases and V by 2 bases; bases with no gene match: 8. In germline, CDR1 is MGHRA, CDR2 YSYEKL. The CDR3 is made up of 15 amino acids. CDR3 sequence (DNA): TGCGCCAGCAGCCAATCGGGACAGGGCTTTGGGCCCCAGCATTTT. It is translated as CASSQSGQGFGPQHF.

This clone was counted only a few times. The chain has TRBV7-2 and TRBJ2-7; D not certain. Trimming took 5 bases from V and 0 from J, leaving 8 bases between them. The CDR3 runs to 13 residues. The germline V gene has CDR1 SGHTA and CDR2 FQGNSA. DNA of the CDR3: TGTGCCAGCAGCACAGAAGGCTCCTACGAGCAGTACTTC. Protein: CASSTEGSYEQYF.

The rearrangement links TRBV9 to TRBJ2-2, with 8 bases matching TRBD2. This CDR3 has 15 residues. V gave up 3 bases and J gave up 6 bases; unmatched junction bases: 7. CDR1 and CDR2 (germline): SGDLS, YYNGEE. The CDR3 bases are TGTGCCAGCAGCGACAGCGGGAGAAATCCCGGGGAGCTGTTTTTT. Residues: CASSDSGRNPGELFF.

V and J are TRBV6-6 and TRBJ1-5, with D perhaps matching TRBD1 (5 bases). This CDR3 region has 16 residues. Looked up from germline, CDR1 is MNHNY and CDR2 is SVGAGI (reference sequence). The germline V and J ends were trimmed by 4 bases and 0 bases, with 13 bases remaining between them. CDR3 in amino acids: CASSLEGTVSNQPQHF. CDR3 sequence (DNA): TGTGCCAGCAGTTTGGAAGGGACCGTTAGCAATCAGCCCCAGCATTTT.

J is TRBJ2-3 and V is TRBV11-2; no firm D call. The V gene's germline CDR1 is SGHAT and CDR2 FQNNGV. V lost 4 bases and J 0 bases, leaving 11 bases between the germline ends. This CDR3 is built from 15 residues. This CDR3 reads CASSSWKGSTDTQYF. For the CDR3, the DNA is TGTGCCAGCAGCTCGTGGAAAGGCAGCACAGATACGCAGTATTTT.

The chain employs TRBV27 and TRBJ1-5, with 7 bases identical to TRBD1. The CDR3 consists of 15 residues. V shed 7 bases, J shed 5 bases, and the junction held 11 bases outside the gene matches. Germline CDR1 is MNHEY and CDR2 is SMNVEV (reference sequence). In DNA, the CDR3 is TGTGCCAGCACCCTGGGGGGGACAGAAGATCAGCCCCAGCATTTT. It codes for CASTLGGTEDQPQHF.

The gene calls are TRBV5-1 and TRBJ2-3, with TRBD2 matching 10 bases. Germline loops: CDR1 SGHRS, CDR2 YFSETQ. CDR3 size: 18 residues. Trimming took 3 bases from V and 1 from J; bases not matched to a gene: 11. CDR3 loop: CASSSTSGPKAGTDTQYF. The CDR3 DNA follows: TGCGCCAGCAGCTCGACTAGCGGGCCAAAGGCAGGCACAGATACGCAGTATTTT.

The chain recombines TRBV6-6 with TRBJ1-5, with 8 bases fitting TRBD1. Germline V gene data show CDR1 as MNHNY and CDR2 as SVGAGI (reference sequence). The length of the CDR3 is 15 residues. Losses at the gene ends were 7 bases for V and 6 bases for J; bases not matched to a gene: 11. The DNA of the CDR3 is TGTGCCAGCACTACAGGGGGTTCGATCAGTCAGCCCCAGCATTTT. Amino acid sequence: CASTTGGSISQPQHF.

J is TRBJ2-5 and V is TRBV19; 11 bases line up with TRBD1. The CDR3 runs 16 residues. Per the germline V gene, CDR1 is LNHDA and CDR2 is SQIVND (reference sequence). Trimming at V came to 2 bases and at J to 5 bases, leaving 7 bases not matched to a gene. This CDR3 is CASSITGQGARETQYF. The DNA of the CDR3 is TGTGCCAGTAGTATAACCGGACAGGGGGCTAGGGAGACCCAGTACTTC.